The 17 T cell receptor beta chains listed next were all sequenced from one sample in a study of shared clonotypes between healthy human individuals. Assay: immunoSEQ multiplex PCR; the TCRdb copy retains only in-frame clones and omits some. The sample contains 1.5 million to 2.5 million clones, about 95% of which appear only once. Naive CD8 cells were CD45RO-negative, positively selected for CCR7, excluding terminally differentiated effector memory CD45RA+ cells. The sequenced material came from naive CD8+ T cells sorted from blood. These receptors were taken from a young man in good health.

The rearrangement links TRBV4-1 to TRBJ2-3, with 13 nucleotides matching TRBD2. The germline V gene encodes CDR1 MGHRA and CDR2 YSYEKL. The CDR3 is 16 residues long. With 2 bases clipped from V and 5 bases from J, the junction kept 4 bases outside the gene matches. The CDR3 DNA follows: TGCGCCAGCAGCCAACAAACTAGCGGGAGGGTAGATACGCAGTATTTT. Protein sequence: CASSQQTSGRVDTQYF.

V is TRBV6-5 and J is TRBJ2-3; tentatively, D is TRBD2 (6 bases). From germline, CDR1 is MNHEY and CDR2 SVGAGI. This CDR3 has 15 residues. Trimming left V 7 bases short and J 0 bases short, with 14 bases between. The CDR3 here is CASMSAGISTDTQYF. The CDR3 coding sequence is TGTGCCAGCATGAGTGCGGGGATCAGCACAGATACGCAGTATTTT.

The chain links TRBV7-9 to TRBJ2-1, with 13 nucleotides matching TRBD2. The germline CDR1 and CDR2 sequences are SEHNR and FQNEAQ (reference sequence). The V gene end was trimmed by 3 bases and the J gene end by 7 bases; junction bases not matched to a gene: 9. CDR3 size: 17 residues. The CDR3 DNA sequence: TGTGCCAGCAGCTTTCGGACTAGCGGGAGTCTTCTTAATGAGCAGTTCTTC. Translated, it gives CASSFRTSGSLLNEQFF.

This sequence joins TRBV27 and TRBJ2-4; perhaps D is TRBD1 or TRBD2 (6 bases each). V lost 7 bases to trimming and J lost 9 bases, with 25 bases between them. Germline CDR1 and CDR2: MNHEY and SMNVEV (reference sequence). The CDR3 totals 16 residues. The CDR3 here is CASKSHDYGGEGIQYF. The CDR3 DNA reads as TGTGCCAGCAAGTCCCACGATTACGGGGGCGAAGGCATTCAGTACTTC.

V usage is TRBV4-1 and J usage is TRBJ2-7; D unclear. This CDR3 has 14 residues. Trimming stripped 2 bases from V and 5 bases from J, with 13 bases between. The V gene's germline CDR1 is MGHRA and CDR2 YSYEKL. The CDR3 sequence: CASSQTDLLHEQYF. The CDR3 region has the DNA TGCGCCAGCAGCCAAACCGACCTCCTGCACGAGCAGTACTTC.

This sequence joins TRBV25-1 and TRBJ1-2; unclear D gene. The CDR3 is made up of 13 amino acids. CDR1 is MGHDK, CDR2 SYGVNS, per germline. Trimming removed 4 bases from V and 0 bases from J, with 6 bases in between. CDR3 sequence: CASSATTNYGYTF. The CDR3 bases are TGTGCCAGCAGTGCAACAACTAACTATGGCTACACCTTC.

The V gene is TRBV7-9, the J gene TRBJ2-7, with D perhaps TRBD1 (6 bases). Trimming removed 5 bases from V and 1 base from J, with 15 bases in between. The CDR3 extends over 15 amino acids. Germline-derived CDR1 and CDR2 are SEHNR and FQNEAQ (reference sequence). DNA of the CDR3: TGTGCCAGCAGCCAGGGACGGCAGGGGTCCTACGAGCAGTACTTC. Residues: CASSQGRQGSYEQYF.

V is TRBV7-2 and J is TRBJ2-1; D remains ambiguous. Trimming removed 5 bases at V and 2 bases at J, with 10 bases between. CDR3 length: 14 amino acids. The germline gives CDR1 SGHTA, CDR2 FQGNSA. The CDR3: CASSRIGAYNEQFF. CDR3 nucleotides: TGTGCCAGCAGCCGAATCGGAGCCTACAATGAGCAGTTCTTC.

The chain joins TRBV7-9 to TRBJ2-3; tentatively, D is TRBD2 (6 bases). This CDR3 is 16 amino acids long. Trimming removed 4 bases at V and 0 bases at J, with 14 bases between. Germline assignment: CDR1 SEHNR and CDR2 FQNEAQ (reference sequence). CDR3 nucleotides: TGTGCCAGCAGCTCAATAGCGGAATCTAGCACAGATACGCAGTATTTT. This translates into CASSSIAESSTDTQYF.

The chain couples TRBV12-2 to TRBJ1-5. TRBV12-2 is designated a pseudogene. CDR3 length: 17 residues. The chain's CDR3 is CASRLPPGPLGNQPQHF. Here the CDR3 DNA reads TGTGCAAGTCGCCTACCCCCGGGCCCCCTGGGCAATCAGCCCCAGCATTTT.

This chain uses TRBV28 with TRBJ2-7; D may be TRBD1 (6 bases). Trimming removed 9 bases from V and 6 bases from J, with 24 bases in between. Germline V gene lookup returns CDR1 MDHEN and CDR2 SYDVKM. The CDR3 covers 15 residues. Written as DNA, the CDR3 is TGTGCCAGTATCCCCGCGCCTTCACAGGGTTGCGAGCAGTACTTC. Translating gives CASIPAPSQGCEQYF.

This chain links TRBV7-9 with TRBJ2-7; 8 positions agree with TRBD1. Germline assignment: CDR1 SEHNR and CDR2 FQNEAQ (reference sequence). The junction had 12 bases not matched to a gene; V was cut back by 6 bases and J by 5 bases. This CDR3 has 15 residues. DNA for the CDR3: TGTGCCAGCAGTTTGGCCGGGACAGGCAAACACGAGCAGTACTTC. This gives the protein CASSLAGTGKHEQYF.

The chain is built from TRBV28 and TRBJ2-3; 7 nucleotides align to TRBD2. Germline V CDR1 and CDR2: MDHEN, SYDVKM. CDR3 length equals 13 residues. Germline trimming cut 11 bases from V and 4 bases from J; bases unmatched to any gene: 9. Written as DNA, the CDR3 is TGTGCCTCAAACCTGGGAGGGGCAGATACGCAGTATTTT. This translates into CASNLGGADTQYF. The full variable domain, rest sourced from reference TRBV28 and TRBJ2-3, is DVKVTQSSRYLVKRTGEKVFLECVQDMDHENMFWYRQDPGLGLRLIYFSYDVKMKEKGDIPEGYSVSREKKERFSLILESASTNQTSMYLCASNLGGADTQYFGPGTRLTVL.

The rearrangement links TRBV21-1 to TRBJ1-6. TRBV21-1 counts as a pseudogene. The CDR3 extends over 17 amino acids. CDR3 nucleotide sequence: TGTGCCAGCAGCAAAGCCCCGGGGGCGGTTTATAATTCACCCCTCCACTTT. This translates into CASSKAPGAVYNSPLHF.

This clone was seen just once. DNA for the CDR3: TGTGCCAGCAGTGAGGTTGGGGCGACAGTACATTACAATGAGCAGTTCTTC. Residues: CASSEVGATVHYNEQFF. This chain joins TRBV6-1 and TRBJ2-1; D might be TRBD1 (5 bases). V lost 3 bases, J lost 4 bases, and 19 bases lay in between. CDR1 is MNHNS, CDR2 SASEGT, per germline. The CDR3 extends over 17 amino acids.

The rearrangement links TRBV19 to TRBJ1-2; D is unclear. Trimming shortened V by 4 bases and J by 5 bases, and 20 bases separated the two germline ends. CDR1 LNHDA and CDR2 SQIVND come from the germline V gene (reference sequence). The CDR3 runs 16 residues. As DNA, the CDR3 is TGTGCCAGTAGTAACCTGCCATCCGACCGGTATTATGGCTACACCTTC. The encoded protein is CASSNLPSDRYYGYTF.

As regards this clone: Other DNA variants within this sample encode the same CDR3. V is TRBV6-5 and J is TRBJ1-2; TRBD1 might be the D (6 bases). The germline V gene encodes CDR1 MNHEY and CDR2 SVGAGI. V was cut by 6 bases and J by 4 bases, with 9 bases left in between. The CDR3 runs to 12 residues. CDR3 bases: TGTGCCAGCAGGGGGGCAAGCTATGGCTACACCTTC. This sequence encodes CASRGASYGYTF.